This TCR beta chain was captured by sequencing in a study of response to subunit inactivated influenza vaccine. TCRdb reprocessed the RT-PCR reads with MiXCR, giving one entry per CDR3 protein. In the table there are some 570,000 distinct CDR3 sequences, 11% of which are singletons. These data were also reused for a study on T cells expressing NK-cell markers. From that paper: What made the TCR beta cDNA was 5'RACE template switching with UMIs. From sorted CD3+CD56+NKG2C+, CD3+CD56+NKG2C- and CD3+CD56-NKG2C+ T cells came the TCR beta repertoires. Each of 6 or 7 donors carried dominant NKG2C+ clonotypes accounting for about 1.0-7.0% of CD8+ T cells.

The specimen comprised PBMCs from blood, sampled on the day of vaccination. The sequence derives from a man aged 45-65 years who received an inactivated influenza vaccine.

The CDR3 is CASTGLPPYEQYF. For the CDR3, the DNA is TGTGCCAGCACCGGGCTCCCCCCCTACGAGCAGTACTTC. The genes are TRBV6-1 and TRBJ2-7; no reliable D call. The CDR3 extends over 13 amino acids. Trimming took 7 bases from V and 2 from J, leaving 12 bases between them. The germline V gene encodes CDR1 MNHNS and CDR2 SASEGT.